This T cell receptor beta chain was sequenced for a study of CD4 T cells in relation to SARS-CoV-2 and coronaviruses. Generated by immunoSEQ multiplex PCR, the TCRdb table keeps only in-frame clones and is missing some. The table lists about 29,000 clones, 60% to 80% of them singletons. Before the COVID-19 pandemic, during about 2010-2018, CD4+ T cells were taken from unexposed donors. After more than eight days of culture, CD4+ T cells were isolated. Cultures held under 2.5 million PBMCs per well with around 9.8 IU/ml IL-2. On days 3 and 7, cultures got half fresh IL-2 medium. The CDR3 is 12 amino acids. Germline loops: CDR1 GTSNPN, CDR2 SVGIG (reference sequence). The V and J ends lost 3 bases and 5 bases respectively, with 10 bases between them. A note on this clone: What it recognizes is unknown.

Sequenced sample: CD4+ T cells from PBMCs, cultured in vitro. V gene TRBV30 combines with J gene TRBJ2-5, with D perhaps TRBD2 (6 bases). This TCR derives from a human donor in good health. CDR3 bases: TGTGCCTGGAGGGAGGGAGCGGAGACCCAGTACTTC. Encoded protein: CAWREGAETQYF.